Reported below is one T cell receptor beta chain. The clone's antigen remains unknown. It has no much larger one-base neighbor in the sample; base qualities were not kept. Set within a cohort of healthcare workers in London, UK, this nested case-control study involved weekly PCR testing of nasopharyngeal swabs along with blood sampling. Healthcare workers were recruited between 23 and 31 March 2020, during the week of the UK lockdown, and were followed weekly for up to about 15 weeks. Unmatched junction bases come to 10, with V trimmed by 9 bases and J by 5 bases. Looking up the germline V gene yields CDR1 SNHLY and CDR2 FYNNEI. From cysteine to phenylalanine, the CDR3 is 14 amino acids long. Just CDR3 DNA is preserved here, 42 bases in frame from base 1. Library creation used 5' RACE. The listed sequencing device is NextSeq 500. To correct for sequencing error and PCR bias, the TCR library protocol tagged individual cDNA molecules with unique molecular identifiers. TCR alpha and beta chains were both sequenced, and the abundances of alpha and beta sequences in each sample were closely correlated with each other. The paper's data handling went like this. Decombinator V4 was used to annotate the V gene, J gene and CDR3 of the TCR sequences. Expanded TCRs were defined as changing significantly between any two time points under a Poisson model with p below 0.0001. TCR abundances were normalised to the total number of TCRs sequenced per sample and were expressed as counts per million. MAIT TCRs were defined by TRAV1-2 paired with TRAJ12, TRAJ20 or TRAJ33, and iNKT TCRs by TRAV10 paired with TRAJ18. VDJdb, accessed 1 November 2021, was searched for CMV, EBV and SARS-CoV-2 annotated TCRs, excluding TCRs annotated for multiple antigens. TCRdb trimmed public reads at Q25 via fastp, called clones via MiXCR and kept in-frame beta chains. All rows with the same CDR3 protein become a single entry with the most common DNA and genes. These V and J calls derive from TCRdb rather than the authors' analysis. For this sample there are about 30,000 distinct CDR3 sequences; around 5.9% appear just once. The top ten hold over 0.9% of the sample.

The data originate from a study of early T cells in non-severe SARS-CoV-2 infection (dated by TCRdb to the early 2020s). Some background on the complete study: Because TCR sequencing was done on bulk RNA from unsorted whole blood, the alpha and beta chains could not be paired.

Here is what the overall study found, with its caveats: VDJdb matching was skewed toward anti-spike CD8 responses and likely underestimated virus-specific expansions by missing private and CD4 specificities.

In this chain, TRBV2 is recombined with TRBJ2-1; 7 of the junction bases match TRBD1. The sequence was obtained from an adult who was a healthcare worker with PCR-confirmed SARS-CoV-2 infection or an uninfected control (not recorded which). Specimen: whole blood. DNA sequence: TGTGCCAGGGGGACAGACAGGGCAGACAATGAGCAGTTCTTC. It codes for CARGTDRADNEQFF.